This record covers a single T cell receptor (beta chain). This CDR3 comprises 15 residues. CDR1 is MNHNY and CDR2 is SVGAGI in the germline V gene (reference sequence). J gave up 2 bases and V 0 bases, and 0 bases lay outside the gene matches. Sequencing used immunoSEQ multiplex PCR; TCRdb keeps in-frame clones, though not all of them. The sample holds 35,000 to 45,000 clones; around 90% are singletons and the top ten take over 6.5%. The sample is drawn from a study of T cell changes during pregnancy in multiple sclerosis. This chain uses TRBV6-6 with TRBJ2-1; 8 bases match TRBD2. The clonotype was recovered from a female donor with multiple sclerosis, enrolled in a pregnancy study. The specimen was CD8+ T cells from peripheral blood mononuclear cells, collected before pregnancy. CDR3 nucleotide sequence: TGTGCCAGCAGTTACTCGACTAGCGCCTACAATGAGCAGTTCTTC. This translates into CASSYSTSAYNEQFF.